The sample holds a few counts of the clone carrying this T cell receptor beta chain. Its antigen is not known. This sample is drawn from a study of cytomegalovirus exposure and HLA in healthy donors. Study-wide findings and caveats: Later analysis placed DRB1 highest and HLA-C lowest in TCR association rates, which differed by HLA locus. When presence/absence was analysed, sequencing depth was taken to be roughly uniform across donors. A missense DCLRE1C variant was associated with V- and J-gene trimming of TCR beta chains in a later analysis, and an independent cohort replicated the association. It emerged from a later analysis that several of the most significant clusters appeared to be linked to common viral pathogens.

The PCR made use of 60 Vbeta and 13 Jbeta primers. Repertoires were generated with immunoSEQ multiplex PCR, while TCRdb's copy carries only in-frame clones and drops some. The data show around 85,000 clones, with approximately 74% seen just once and about 22% held by the top ten. Germline V gene lookup returns CDR1 SGHRS and CDR2 YFSETQ. The CDR3 loop spans 13 amino acids. The trim removed 7 bases at V and 6 bases at J, leaving 9 bases unmatched. The sequence was collected from a man in his thirties or forties in good health and CMV-seropositive. V usage is TRBV5-1 and J usage is TRBJ2-7, with 8 bases fitting TRBD2. The sample consisted of PBMCs. CDR3 nucleotide sequence: TGCGCCAGCGGGGAGGGAGCGGGAGCCGAGCAGTACTTC. This translates into CASGEGAGAEQYF. The full variable domain, with the rest looked up from reference TRBV5-1 and TRBJ2-7, is KAGVTQTPRYLIKTRGQQVTLSCSPISGHRSVSWYQQTPGQGLQFLFEYFSETQRNKGNFPGRFSGRQFSNSRSEMNVSTLELGDSALYLCASGEGAGAEQYFGPGTRLTVT.